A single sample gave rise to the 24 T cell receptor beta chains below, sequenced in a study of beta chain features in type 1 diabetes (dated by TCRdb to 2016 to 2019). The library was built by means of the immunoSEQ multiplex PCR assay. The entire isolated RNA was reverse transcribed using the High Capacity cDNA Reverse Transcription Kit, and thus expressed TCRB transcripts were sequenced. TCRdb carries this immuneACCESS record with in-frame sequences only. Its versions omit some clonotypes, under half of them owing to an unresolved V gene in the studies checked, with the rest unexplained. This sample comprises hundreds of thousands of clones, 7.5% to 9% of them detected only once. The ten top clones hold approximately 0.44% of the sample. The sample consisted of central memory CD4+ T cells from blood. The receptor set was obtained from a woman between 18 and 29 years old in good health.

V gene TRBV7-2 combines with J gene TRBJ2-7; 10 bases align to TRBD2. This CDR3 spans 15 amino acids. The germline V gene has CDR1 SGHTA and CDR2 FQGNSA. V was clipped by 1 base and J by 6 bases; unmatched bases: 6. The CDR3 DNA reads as TGTGCCAGCAGCTTAGGGCTAGCGGGAGCCTCCGAGCAGTACTTC. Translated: CASSLGLAGASEQYF.

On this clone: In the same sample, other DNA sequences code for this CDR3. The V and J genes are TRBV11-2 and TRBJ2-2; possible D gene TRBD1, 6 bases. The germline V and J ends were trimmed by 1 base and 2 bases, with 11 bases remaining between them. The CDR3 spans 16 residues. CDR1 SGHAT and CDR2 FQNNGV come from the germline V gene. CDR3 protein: CASSLGRGGNTGELFF. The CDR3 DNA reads TGTGCCAGCAGCTTAGGCCGAGGGGGTAACACCGGGGAGCTGTTTTTT.

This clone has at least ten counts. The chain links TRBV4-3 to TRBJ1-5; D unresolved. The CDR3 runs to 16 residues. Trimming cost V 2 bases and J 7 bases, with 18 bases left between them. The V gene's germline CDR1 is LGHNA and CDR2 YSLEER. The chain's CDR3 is CASSQTTGITGQPQHF. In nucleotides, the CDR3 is TGCGCCAGCAGCCAAACCACCGGGATCACGGGACAGCCCCAGCATTTT.

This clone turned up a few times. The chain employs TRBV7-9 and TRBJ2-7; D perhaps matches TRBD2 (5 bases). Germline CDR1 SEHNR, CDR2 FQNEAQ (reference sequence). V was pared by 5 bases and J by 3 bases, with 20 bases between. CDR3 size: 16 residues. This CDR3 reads CASSRFAGDRFYEQYF. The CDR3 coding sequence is TGTGCCAGCAGCCGCTTCGCCGGGGATAGGTTCTACGAGCAGTACTTC.

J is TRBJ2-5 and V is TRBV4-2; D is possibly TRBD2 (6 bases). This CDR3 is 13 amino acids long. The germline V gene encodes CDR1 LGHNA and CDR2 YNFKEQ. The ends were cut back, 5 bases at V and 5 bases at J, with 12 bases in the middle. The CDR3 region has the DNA TGTGCCAGCAGCTTGGCGGGGAGGGAGACCCAGTACTTC. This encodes CASSLAGRETQYF.

CDR3 protein: CANQRGGNEQFF. CDR3 DNA: TGTGCCAACCAGCGGGGAGGCAATGAGCAGTTCTTC. The chain joins TRBV7-9 to TRBJ2-1, with 7 positions matching TRBD2. Germline V CDR1 and CDR2: SEHNR, FQNEAQ (reference sequence). The CDR3 spans 12 residues. Trimming at V came to 10 bases and at J to 6 bases, leaving 6 bases not matched to a gene.

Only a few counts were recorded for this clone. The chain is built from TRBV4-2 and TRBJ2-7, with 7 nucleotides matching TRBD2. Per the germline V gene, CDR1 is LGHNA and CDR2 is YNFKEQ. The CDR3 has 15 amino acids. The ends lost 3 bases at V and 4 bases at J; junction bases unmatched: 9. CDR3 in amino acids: CASSHLAAGDYEQYF. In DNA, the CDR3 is TGTGCCAGCAGCCACCTAGCCGCGGGAGATTACGAGCAGTACTTC.

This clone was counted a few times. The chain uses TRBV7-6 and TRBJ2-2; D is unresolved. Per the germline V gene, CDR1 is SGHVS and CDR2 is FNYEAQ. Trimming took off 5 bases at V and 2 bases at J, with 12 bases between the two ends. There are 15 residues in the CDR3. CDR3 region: CASSPMTTNTGELFF. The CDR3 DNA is TGTGCCAGCAGCCCCATGACAACAAACACCGGGGAGCTGTTTTTT.

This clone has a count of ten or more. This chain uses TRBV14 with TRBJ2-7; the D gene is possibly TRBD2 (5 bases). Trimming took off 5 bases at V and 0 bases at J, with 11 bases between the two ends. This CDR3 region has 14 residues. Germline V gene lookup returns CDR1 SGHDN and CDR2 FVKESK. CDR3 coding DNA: TGTGCCAGCAGCTCAAGAGGGTACTCCTACGAGCAGTACTTC. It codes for CASSSRGYSYEQYF.

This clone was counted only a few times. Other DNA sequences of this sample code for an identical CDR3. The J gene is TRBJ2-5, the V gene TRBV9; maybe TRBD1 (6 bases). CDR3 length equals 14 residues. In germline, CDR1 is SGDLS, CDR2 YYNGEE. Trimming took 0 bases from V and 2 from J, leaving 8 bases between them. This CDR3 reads CASSVDQGQETQYF. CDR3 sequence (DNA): TGTGCCAGCAGCGTAGACCAGGGGCAAGAGACCCAGTACTTC.

CDR3 sequence: CSAGRLSGSVAYNEQFF. The CDR3 bases are TGCAGCGCCGGCCGCCTTAGCGGGAGCGTTGCCTACAATGAGCAGTTCTTC. The chain couples TRBV29-1 to TRBJ2-1; 9 nucleotides align to TRBD2. Looked up from germline, CDR1 is SQVTM and CDR2 is ANQGSEA. The CDR3 is made up of 17 amino acids. With V trimmed by 7 bases and J by 2 bases, 15 bases remained unmatched.

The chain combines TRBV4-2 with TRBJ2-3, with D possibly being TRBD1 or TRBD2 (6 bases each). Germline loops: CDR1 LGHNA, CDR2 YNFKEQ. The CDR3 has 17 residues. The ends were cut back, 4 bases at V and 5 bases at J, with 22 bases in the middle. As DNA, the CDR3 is TGTGCCAGCAGCCCCGCTGGGGGGCAGGGCAGGAAAGATACGCAGTATTTT. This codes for CASSPAGGQGRKDTQYF.

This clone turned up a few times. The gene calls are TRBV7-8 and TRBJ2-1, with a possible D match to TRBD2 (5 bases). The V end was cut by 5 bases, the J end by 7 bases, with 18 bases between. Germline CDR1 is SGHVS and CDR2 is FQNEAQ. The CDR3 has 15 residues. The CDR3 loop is CASSMREIPWNEQFF. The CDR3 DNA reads TGTGCCAGCAGCATGAGGGAGATCCCGTGGAATGAGCAGTTCTTC.

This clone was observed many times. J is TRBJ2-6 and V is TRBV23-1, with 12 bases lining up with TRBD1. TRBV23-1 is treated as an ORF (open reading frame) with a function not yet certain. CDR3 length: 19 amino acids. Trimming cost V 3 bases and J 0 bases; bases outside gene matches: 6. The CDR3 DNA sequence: TGCGCCAGCAGTCACGGGACAGGGGGCTTTTACTCTGGGGCCAACGTCCTGACTTTC. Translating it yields CASSHGTGGFYSGANVLTF.

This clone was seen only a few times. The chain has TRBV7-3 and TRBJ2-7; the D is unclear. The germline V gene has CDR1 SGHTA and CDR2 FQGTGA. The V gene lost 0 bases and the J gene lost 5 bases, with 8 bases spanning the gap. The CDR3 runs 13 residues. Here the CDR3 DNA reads TGTGCCAGCAGCTTAACAGGGATGGACGAGCAGTACTTC. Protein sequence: CASSLTGMDEQYF. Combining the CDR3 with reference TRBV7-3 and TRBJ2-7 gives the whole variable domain GAGVSQTPSNKVTEKGKYVELRCDPISGHTALYWYRQSLGQGPEFLIYFQGTGAADDSGLPNDRFFAVRPEGSVSTLKIQRTERGDSAVYLCASSLTGMDEQYFGPGTRLTVT.

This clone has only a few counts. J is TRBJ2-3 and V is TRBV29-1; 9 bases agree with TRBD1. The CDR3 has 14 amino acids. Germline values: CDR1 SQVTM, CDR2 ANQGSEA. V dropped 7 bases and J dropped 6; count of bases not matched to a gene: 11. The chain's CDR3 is CSESTGGPQDTQYF. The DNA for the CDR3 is TGCAGCGAATCGACAGGGGGACCTCAGGATACGCAGTATTTT.

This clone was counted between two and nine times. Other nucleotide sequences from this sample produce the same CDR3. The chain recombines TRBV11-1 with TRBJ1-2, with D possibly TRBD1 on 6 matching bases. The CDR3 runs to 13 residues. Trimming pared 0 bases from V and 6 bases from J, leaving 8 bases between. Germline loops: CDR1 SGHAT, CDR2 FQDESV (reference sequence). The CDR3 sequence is CASSLAGGDGYTF. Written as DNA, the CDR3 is TGTGCCAGCAGCTTAGCGGGGGGCGATGGCTACACCTTC.

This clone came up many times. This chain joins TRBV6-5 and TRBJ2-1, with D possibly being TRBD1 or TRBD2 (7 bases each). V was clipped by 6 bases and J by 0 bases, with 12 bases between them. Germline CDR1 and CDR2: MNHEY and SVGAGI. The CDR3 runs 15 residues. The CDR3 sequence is CASRGGTASYNEQFF. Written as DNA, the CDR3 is TGTGCCAGCAGGGGGGGGACAGCCTCCTACAATGAGCAGTTCTTC.

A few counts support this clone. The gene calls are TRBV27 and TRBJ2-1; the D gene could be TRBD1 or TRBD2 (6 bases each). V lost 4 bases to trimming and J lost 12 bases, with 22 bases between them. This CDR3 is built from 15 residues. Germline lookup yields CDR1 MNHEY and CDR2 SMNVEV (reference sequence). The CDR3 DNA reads TGTGCCAGCAGTTCGGTACAGGGTTCAAGGAGGGGGCAGTTCTTC. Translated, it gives CASSSVQGSRRGQFF.

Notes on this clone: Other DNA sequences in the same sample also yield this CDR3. CDR3 nucleotides: TGCAGCGTTGAAGGCAGGGGACTGAACTATGGCTACACCTTC. Residues: CSVEGRGLNYGYTF. This chain links TRBV29-1 with TRBJ1-2, with TRBD1 as a possible D gene (6 bases). The germline V gene encodes CDR1 SQVTM and CDR2 ANQGSEA. This CDR3 spans 14 amino acids. V was clipped by 1 base and J by 2 bases, with 11 bases between them.

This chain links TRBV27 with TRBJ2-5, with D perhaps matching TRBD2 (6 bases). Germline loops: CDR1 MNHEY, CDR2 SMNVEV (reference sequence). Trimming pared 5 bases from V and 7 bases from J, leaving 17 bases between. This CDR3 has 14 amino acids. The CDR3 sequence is CASSPKEGWTTQYF. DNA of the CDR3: TGTGCCAGCAGTCCAAAGGAGGGTTGGACGACCCAGTACTTC.

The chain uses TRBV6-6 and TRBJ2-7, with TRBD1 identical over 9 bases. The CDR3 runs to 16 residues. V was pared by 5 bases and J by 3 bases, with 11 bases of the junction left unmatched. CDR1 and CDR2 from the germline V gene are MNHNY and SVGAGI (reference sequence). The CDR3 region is CASSRRTGADYYEQYF. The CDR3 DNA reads TGTGCCAGCAGTCGCCGGACAGGGGCCGACTACTACGAGCAGTACTTC.

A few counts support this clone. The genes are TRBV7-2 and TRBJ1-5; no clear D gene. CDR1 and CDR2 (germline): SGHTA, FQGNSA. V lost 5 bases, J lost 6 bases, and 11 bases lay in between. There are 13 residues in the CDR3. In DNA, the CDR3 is TGTGCCAGCAGCCCGGATCCGCGTCAGCCCCAGCATTTT. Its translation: CASSPDPRQPQHF.

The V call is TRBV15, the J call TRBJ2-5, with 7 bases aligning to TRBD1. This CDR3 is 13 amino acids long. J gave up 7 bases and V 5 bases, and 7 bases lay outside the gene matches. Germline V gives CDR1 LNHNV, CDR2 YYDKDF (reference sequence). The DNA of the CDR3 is TGTGCCACCAGCGGGGACAGCCTAGCGACCCAGTACTTC. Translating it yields CATSGDSLATQYF.